These 4 T cell receptor beta chains were sequenced from one sample in a study of early T cells in non-severe SARS-CoV-2 infection (dated by TCRdb to the early 2020s). Library preparation employed 5' RACE. Data came from a NextSeq 500. The public reads were reanalyzed by TCRdb: fastp trimming at Q25, MiXCR alignment, in-frame beta chains only. When rows share a CDR3 protein, they turn into one entry using the most common DNA and genes. The sample table records over 50,000 distinct CDR3 sequences; roughly a tenth of these occur just once. 1.5% to 2% of the sample goes to the ten largest clones. The sequenced sample was whole blood. The receptors were gathered from an adult who was a healthcare worker with PCR-confirmed SARS-CoV-2 infection or an uninfected control (not recorded which).

The sample holds many counts of this clonotype. The CDR3, as DNA: TGTGCCAGCGGAGTGACGCGGTCCCCCGGGGTTTATGGCTACACCTTC. It codes for CASGVTRSPGVYGYTF. The rearrangement joins TRBV2 to TRBJ1-2; D unresolved. The CDR3 is made up of 16 amino acids. CDR1 is SNHLY and CDR2 is FYNNEI in the germline V gene. Trimming left V 8 bases short and J 5 bases short, with 24 bases between.

The rearrangement links TRBV6-5 to TRBJ2-5; the match to TRBD2 covers 13 bases. With V trimmed by 2 bases and J by 5 bases, 2 bases remained unmatched. Per the germline V gene, CDR1 is MNHEY and CDR2 is SVGAGI. This CDR3 region has 15 residues. The CDR3 sequence: CASSYATSGGETQYF. CDR3 nucleotides: TGTGCCAGCAGTTACGCGACTAGCGGGGGGGAGACCCAGTACTTC.

V is TRBV29-1 and J is TRBJ2-1; D ambiguous. The CDR3 consists of 15 residues. Germline-derived CDR1 and CDR2 are SQVTM and ANQGSEA. The CDR3 region is CSAPYGQGTYNEQFF. As DNA, the CDR3 is TGCAGTGCACCCTACGGGCAAGGTACCTACAATGAGCAGTTCTTC.

The CDR3 DNA reads as TGTGCCAGCAGCCACCCCGGCAGCTACGAGCAGTACTTC. Amino acids: CASSHPGSYEQYF. V and J are TRBV4-2 and TRBJ2-7; D uncertain. The CDR3 sequence is 13 residues long. V gave up 3 bases and J gave up 3 bases, with 9 bases separating them. CDR1 is LGHNA, CDR2 YNFKEQ, per germline.